These T cell receptor beta chains were read from a single sample in a study of blood T cell repertoires in COVID-19. The data were produced by immunoSEQ multiplex PCR, yet TCRdb's version contains in-frame clones alone and is incomplete. In the table there are nearly 45,000 clones, approximately 80% of which are singletons. The sample taken for sequencing was peripheral blood. These TCRs come from a human donor in a cohort sampled during active COVID-19. CDR3s include the opening cysteine and the closing phenylalanine or tryptophan. Each record gives: clone size, V gene, D gene, J gene, CDR3 DNA, CDR3 protein. The D gene is left open where the match is weak. Clone size appears in some rows only: once, few, many, or a class for an expanded clone.

.,TRBV11-3,TRBD1,TRBJ2-5,TGTGCCAGCAGCAGCTCAGGGGGCGAGGAGACCCAGTACTTC,CASSSSGGEETQYF
.,TRBV11-3,.,TRBJ1-1,TGTGCCAGCAGCGCCACACCTATATATGAACAGGCTGAAGCTTTCTTT,CASSATPIYEQAEAFF
.,TRBV3-1/TRBV3-2,.,TRBJ2-2,TGTGCCAGCAGCCAAGATGGGGAGGTCGGGGAGCTGTTTTTT,CASSQDGEVGELFF
.,TRBV19,.,TRBJ1-2,TGTGCCAGTAGTATGGACAGCTCTCCCTATGGCTACACCTTC,CASSMDSSPYGYTF
few,TRBV2,.,TRBJ2-7,TGTGCCAGCAGTGTTAGGTGGCTAGTCGGCGAGCAGTACTTC,CASSVRWLVGEQYF
.,TRBV5-1,.,TRBJ1-3,TGCGCCAGCAGCTATGGGGGCGCAGGAGGAAACACCATATATTTT,CASSYGGAGGNTIYF
.,TRBV24-1,TRBD2,TRBJ2-3,TGTGCCACCAGTGATCGGACTAGCGCAGATACGCAGTATTTT,CATSDRTSADTQYF
.,TRBV6-2/TRBV6-3,.,TRBJ1-5,TGTGCCAGCAGTTATGGGGGGAGTGGCAATCAGCCCCAGCATTTT,CASSYGGSGNQPQHF
.,TRBV9,TRBD2,TRBJ2-3,TGTGCCAGCAGCTTCGGGACTAGTAGCACAGATACGCAGTATTTT,CASSFGTSSTDTQYF
.,TRBV11-1,TRBD2,TRBJ2-7,TGTGCCAGCAGCTCGCGACTAGCGGGAGGGCCAGGGGAGCAGTACTTC,CASSSRLAGGPGEQYF
once,TRBV6-2/TRBV6-3,.,TRBJ2-1,TGTGCCAGCAGCAGCCGGGACATTGCCTACAATGAGCAGTTCTTC,CASSSRDIAYNEQFF
.,TRBV7-2,.,TRBJ2-2,TGTGCCAGCCGGGAGTCCAGGAACACCGGGGAGCTGTTTTTT,CASRESRNTGELFF
.,TRBV28,.,TRBJ1-2,TGTGCCAGCAGTACGGACAGTGCCGATACTTTCTATGGCTACACCTTC,CASSTDSADTFYGYTF
.,TRBV2,.,TRBJ2-2,TGTGCCAGCAGGACCGGGACTCGATTCACCGGGGAGCTGTTTTTT,CASRTGTRFTGELFF
.,TRBV7-6,TRBD2,TRBJ2-1,TGTGCCAGCAGCTTAGCGGGAGGACAGAGCCTAGCGGGAGGGCCGTCCTACAATGAGCAGTTCTTC,CASSLAGGQSLAGGPSYNEQFF
large,TRBV6-2/TRBV6-3,.,TRBJ2-7,TGTGCCAGCAGTTACTCCCCAGGGCTCTACGAGCAGTACTTC,CASSYSPGLYEQYF
.,TRBV4-1,TRBD2,TRBJ2-3,TGCGCCAGCAGCCAAGGTGGACTAGCGGGCACAGATACGCAGTATTTT,CASSQGGLAGTDTQYF
.,TRBV7-2,TRBD2,TRBJ2-7,TGTGCCAGCAGCTCAGTGGGGGGGTCCTACGAGCAGTACTTC,CASSSVGGSYEQYF
.,TRBV10-3,TRBD2,TRBJ2-5,TGTGCCATCAGTGAGAGGGCTAGCGGGGCCGAAGAGACCCAGTACTTC,CAISERASGAEETQYF
once,TRBV2,TRBD1,TRBJ1-1,TGTGCCAGCAGCCGCCGGACAGGGAACACTGAAGCTTTCTTT,CASSRRTGNTEAFF
.,TRBV3-1/TRBV3-2,TRBD1,TRBJ2-7,TGTGCCAGCAGCCAAGGGACAGGGAATTACGAGCAGTACTTC,CASSQGTGNYEQYF
once,TRBV5-1,.,TRBJ1-1,TGCGCCAGCAGCTTGGTGTTCACGTCGGGAGAAGCTTTCTTT,CASSLVFTSGEAFF
.,TRBV5-1,TRBD2,TRBJ2-6,TGCGCCAGCAGCCTCTTAGCGGGAGGGCCCTCTAGTGGGGCCAACGTCCTGACTTTC,CASSLLAGGPSSGANVLTF
.,TRBV9,.,TRBJ2-1,TGTGCCAGCAGCACCCATGAGGGGGTCCCCTACAATGAGCAGTTCTTC,CASSTHEGVPYNEQFF
.,TRBV19,TRBD1,TRBJ1-1,TGTGCCAGTAGTTCCTCATTAGGACAGGGGAACACTGAAGCTTTCTTT,CASSSSLGQGNTEAFF
.,TRBV5-1,TRBD2,TRBJ2-1,TGCGCCAGCAGCTTGGGGGGTAGCGGGTTGGATGAGCAGTTCTTC,CASSLGGSGLDEQFF
.,TRBV28,TRBD2,TRBJ2-1,TGTGCCAGCAGTTTGTTCGCGGGAGGGTCGGAGCAGTTCTTC,CASSLFAGGSEQFF